One and the same sample provided the 5 T cell receptor beta chains below, sequenced in a study of blood T cell repertoires in COVID-19 (dated by TCRdb to 2018 to 2020). Libraries were prepared through the immunoSEQ multiplex PCR assay. In TCRdb, the immuneACCESS table is reduced to in-frame sequences with V and J assigned. These tables do not hold every clone; where another copy was compared, an unresolved V gene accounts for under half, and the others remain unexplained. The sample table shows around 160,000 clones, and roughly 90% are seen once. About 2.8% of the sample is held by the ten biggest clonotypes. The sequenced sample consisted of peripheral blood. The receptor set was obtained from a man aged 60 to 75 with acute or convalescent COVID-19.

CDR3 in amino acids: CASSPPAGGYSYGYTF. CDR3 sequence (DNA): TGTGCCAGCAGTCCCCCCGCAGGGGGCTATAGCTATGGCTACACCTTC. The chain links TRBV6-2 or TRBV6-3 to TRBJ1-2, with TRBD1 identical over 8 bases. Losses at the gene ends were 5 bases for V and 4 bases for J; bases not matched to a gene: 12. Germline V gives CDR1 MNHEY, CDR2 SVGEGT. There are 16 residues in the CDR3.

The CDR3: CASSLLGHPQPQHF. The CDR3 DNA is TGCGCCAGCAGCTTGTTGGGGCATCCTCAGCCCCAGCATTTT. V gene TRBV5-1 combines with J gene TRBJ1-5, with TRBD1 as a possible D gene (5 bases). CDR1 and CDR2 from the germline V gene are SGHRS and YFSETQ. The CDR3 is made up of 14 amino acids. V dropped 1 base and J dropped 6 bases, with 11 bases sitting between them.

The sample holds a few counts of this clone. The chain carries TRBV7-2 and TRBJ2-7; unclear D gene. Trimming took 6 bases from V and 0 from J, leaving 18 bases between them. There are 16 residues in the CDR3. Germline CDR1 reads SGHTA; CDR2 reads FQGNSA. The CDR3 nucleotides are TGTGCCAGCAGTCGAAATACACAGTTTATCTCCTACGAGCAGTACTTC. Translated, it gives CASSRNTQFISYEQYF.

The chain is built from TRBV27 and TRBJ2-7; D gene unclear. The germline gives CDR1 MNHEY, CDR2 SMNVEV (reference sequence). The CDR3 totals 14 residues. Trimming pared 4 bases from V and 2 bases from J, leaving 12 bases between. The CDR3 spells CASSSVSAPYEQYF. The CDR3 region has the DNA TGTGCCAGCAGTTCGGTCTCAGCGCCCTACGAGCAGTACTTC.

The chain carries TRBV20-1 and TRBJ1-6; 8 bases map to TRBD1. The CDR3 extends over 15 amino acids. CDR1 and CDR2 from the germline V gene are DFQATT and SNEGSKA (reference sequence). V trimming: 3 bases; J trimming: 7 bases; junction bases outside the gene matches: 8. The CDR3 DNA follows: TGCAGTGCTAGTCAACAATGGACAGGGAATTCACCCCTCCACTTT. As protein: CSASQQWTGNSPLHF.